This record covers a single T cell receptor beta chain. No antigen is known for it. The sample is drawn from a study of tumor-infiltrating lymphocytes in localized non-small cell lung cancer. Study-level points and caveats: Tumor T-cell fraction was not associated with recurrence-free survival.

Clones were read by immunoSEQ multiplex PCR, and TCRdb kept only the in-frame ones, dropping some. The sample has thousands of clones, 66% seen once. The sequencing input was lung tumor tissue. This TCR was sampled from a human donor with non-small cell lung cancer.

The CDR3 sequence: CASDPSTDTQYF. The CDR3 nucleotides read TGTGCCAGCGACCCCAGCACAGATACGCAGTATTTT. The genes are TRBV5-5 and TRBJ2-3, with D unclear. The CDR3 is made up of 12 amino acids. Germline CDR1 is SGHKS and CDR2 is YYEKEE (reference sequence). The germline V and J ends were trimmed by 7 bases and 0 bases, with 6 bases remaining between them.